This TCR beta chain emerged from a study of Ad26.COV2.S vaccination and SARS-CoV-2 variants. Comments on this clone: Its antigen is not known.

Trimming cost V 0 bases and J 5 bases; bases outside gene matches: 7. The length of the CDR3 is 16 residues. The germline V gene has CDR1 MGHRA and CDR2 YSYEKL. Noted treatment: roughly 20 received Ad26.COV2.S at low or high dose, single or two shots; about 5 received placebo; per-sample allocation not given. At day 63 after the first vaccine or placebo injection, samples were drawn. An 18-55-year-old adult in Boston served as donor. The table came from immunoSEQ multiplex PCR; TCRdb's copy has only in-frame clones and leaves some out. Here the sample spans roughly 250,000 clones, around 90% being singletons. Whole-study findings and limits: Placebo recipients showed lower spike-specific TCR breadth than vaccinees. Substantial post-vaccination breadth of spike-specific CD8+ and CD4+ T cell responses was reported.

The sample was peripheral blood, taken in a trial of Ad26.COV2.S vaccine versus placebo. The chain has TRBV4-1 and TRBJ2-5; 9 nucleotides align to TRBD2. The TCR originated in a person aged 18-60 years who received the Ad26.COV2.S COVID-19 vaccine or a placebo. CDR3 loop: CASSQDVAGGRETQYF. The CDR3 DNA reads TGCGCCAGCAGCCAAGATGTTGCGGGGGGGCGGGAGACCCAGTACTTC.